A selection of T cell receptor beta chains follows, all from one sample in a study of technical replicates of blood from a handful of donors. Data came from immunoSEQ multiplex PCR; TCRdb stores just in-frame clones and leaves some out. The sample includes about 80,000 clones, roughly 97% of them seen just once. The material sequenced was T cells isolated from PBMCs. The source of these receptors is a human donor in good health. The CDR3 runs from the conserved cysteine through the conserved F or W. The D gene is left open where the match is weak. Clone size is stated in some rows and not others, as once, few, many or a class when expanded.

>once|TRBJ2-5|TRBV6-4|TRBD2
CASSETSGRFETQYF
TGTGCCAGCAGTGAGACTAGCGGGAGATTCGAGACCCAGTACTTC
>NA|TRBJ2-3|TRBV9|TRBD2
CASSATGSGTYTDTQYF
TGTGCCAGCAGCGCGACGGGTAGCGGGACGTACACAGATACGCAGTATTTT
>NA|TRBJ2-5|TRBV9|TRBD1
CASSPHRDRAIETQYF
TGTGCCAGCAGCCCACACCGGGACAGGGCGATAGAGACCCAGTACTTC
>NA|TRBJ2-3|TRBV11-3|NA
CASSLSGAADTQYF
TGTGCCAGCAGCTTATCAGGGGCGGCAGATACGCAGTATTTT
>NA|TRBJ2-3|TRBV6-6|NA
CASSITFSDTQYF
TGTGCCAGCAGTATTACTTTTTCAGATACGCAGTATTTT
>NA|TRBJ2-1|TRBV9|TRBD2
CASSRSGSPYNEQFF
TGTGCCAGCAGCCGTAGCGGGAGCCCCTACAATGAGCAGTTCTTC
>NA|TRBJ1-1|TRBV29-1|NA
CSVEVGGNTEAFF
TGCAGCGTTGAGGTGGGGGGGAACACTGAAGCTTTCTTT
>once|TRBJ2-7|TRBV5-5|NA
CASSFDRDTDFYEQYF
TGTGCCAGCAGCTTTGACCGGGACACGGACTTCTACGAGCAGTACTTC
>NA|TRBJ1-4|TRBV2|TRBD1
CASGTAYEKLFF
TGTGCCTCGGGGACAGCTTATGAAAAACTGTTTTTT
>NA|TRBJ1-4|TRBV29-1|TRBD1
CSVVEQGANEKLFF
TGCAGCGTTGTGGAACAGGGGGCTAATGAAAAACTGTTTTTT
>NA|TRBJ1-2|TRBV27|NA
CASSLDTGLSYGYTF
TGTGCCAGCAGTCTCGATACAGGGCTTAGCTATGGCTACACCTTC
>few|TRBJ2-7|TRBV19|TRBD2
CASSLNVPSGSYEQYF
TGTGCCAGTAGCCTCAATGTACCTAGCGGGAGTTACGAGCAGTACTTC
>NA|TRBJ2-1|TRBV5-8|TRBD1
CASSFRRQGVRNEQFF
TGTGCCAGCAGCTTCCGCCGACAGGGGGTTAGGAATGAGCAGTTCTTC
>NA|TRBJ2-2|TRBV10-3|TRBD2
CAISEAGTTYTGELFF
TGTGCCATCAGTGAGGCAGGGACTACCTACACCGGGGAGCTGTTTTTT
>NA|TRBJ2-4|TRBV5-4|TRBD1
CASSLLGQAIQYF
TGTGCCAGCAGCTTGCTGGGACAGGCAATTCAGTACTTC
>NA|TRBJ2-2|TRBV7-3|NA
CASSLNAGITGELFF
TGTGCCAGCAGCTTAAACGCGGGAATCACCGGGGAGCTGTTTTTT
>NA|TRBJ2-1|TRBV9|TRBD1
CASSVVIGQGMTEQFF
TGTGCCAGCAGCGTAGTAATAGGACAGGGTATGACTGAGCAGTTCTTC
>NA|TRBJ2-7|TRBV4-1|NA
CASSQDRGYEQYF
TGCGCCAGCAGCCAAGATAGGGGCTACGAGCAGTACTTC
>NA|TRBJ2-3|TRBV7-8|TRBD2
CASSFQSSGRGTDTQYF
TGTGCCAGCAGCTTTCAGTCTAGCGGGAGAGGCACAGATACGCAGTATTTT
>NA|TRBJ2-2|TRBV5-4|TRBD1
CASSQDRGDLGELFF
TGTGCCAGCAGCCAAGACAGGGGGGATTTAGGGGAGCTGTTTTTT
>NA|TRBJ2-1|TRBV18|NA
CASSPGWFRGNEQFF
TGTGCCAGCTCACCAGGGTGGTTCCGGGGCAATGAGCAGTTCTTC
>NA|TRBJ2-7|TRBV7-7|TRBD1
CASSLGTVATYEQYF
TGTGCTAGCAGCTTGGGGACAGTAGCAACCTACGAGCAGTACTTC
>NA|TRBJ1-1|TRBV9|NA
CASSEEGSDTEAFF
TGTGCCAGCAGCGAGGAGGGGTCGGACACTGAAGCTTTCTTT
>NA|TRBJ1-5|TRBV19|NA
CASSIARGAQQPQHF
TGTGCCAGTAGTATAGCACGGGGGGCCCAGCAGCCCCAGCATTTT
>NA|TRBJ1-5|TRBV2|TRBD1
CASSEEGTGVSRPQHF
TGTGCCAGCAGTGAAGAGGGGACAGGGGTCTCGAGGCCCCAGCATTTT
>NA|TRBJ1-1|TRBV28|NA
CAILTNTEAFF
TGTGCCATCTTAACTAACACTGAAGCTTTCTTT
>NA|TRBJ2-5|TRBV18|NA
CASSPISMLETQYF
TGTGCCAGCTCACCGATTTCTATGTTGGAGACCCAGTACTTC
>NA|TRBJ2-4|TRBV30|NA
CAWSVRLTGQYF
TGTGCCTGGAGTGTCCGACTTACAGGGCAGTACTTC
>NA|TRBJ2-3|TRBV7-9|TRBD2
CASSLVLAGSDTQYF
TGTGCCAGCAGCTTAGTTCTAGCGGGGTCAGATACGCAGTATTTT
>NA|TRBJ2-7|TRBV14|TRBD2
CASSQDSGLAGYTTYEQYF
TGTGCCAGCAGCCAAGATTCGGGACTAGCGGGATACACGACCTACGAGCAGTACTTC
>NA|TRBJ1-2|TRBV5-8|TRBD1
CASSVNQGALGYTF
TGTGCCAGCAGCGTGAACCAGGGGGCGCTTGGCTACACCTTC
>NA|TRBJ1-2|TRBV5-4|NA
CASSLRGREGYTF
TGTGCCAGCAGCTTGAGGGGTAGGGAAGGCTACACCTTC
>once|TRBJ2-7|TRBV13|NA
CASSSLAYEQYF
TGTGCCAGCAGCTCGCTAGCCTACGAGCAGTACTTC
>NA|TRBJ1-1|TRBV7-3|NA
CASSPGGPEAFF
TGTGCCAGCAGCCCGGGGGGCCCTGAAGCTTTCTTT
>NA|TRBJ1-2|TRBV4-1|NA
CASSQGWGGGYTF
TGCGCCAGCAGCCAAGGTTGGGGCGGTGGCTACACCTTC
>once|TRBJ2-6|TRBV19|NA
CASTLYSGANVLTF
TGTGCCAGTACTCTGTACTCTGGGGCCAACGTCCTGACTTTC